These 32 T cell receptor beta chains came from one sample sequenced in a study of early T cells in non-severe SARS-CoV-2 infection. In TCRdb, the 5' RACE reads were re-called with MiXCR into one record per CDR3 protein. The sample gives approximately 77,000 distinct CDR3 sequences, roughly a sixth of which show up once; 9.5% to 15% is in the top ten. Material for sequencing was whole blood. All receptors derive from an adult who was a healthcare worker with PCR-confirmed SARS-CoV-2 infection or an uninfected control (not recorded which).

This clonotype was counted between two and nine times. The rearrangement uses TRBV7-3 and TRBJ2-3; TRBD2 aligns across 8 bases. The CDR3 runs to 15 residues. In germline, CDR1 is SGHTA, CDR2 FQGTGA. Germline trimming cut 2 bases from V and 0 bases from J; bases unmatched to any gene: 1. CDR3 coding DNA: TGTGCCAGCAGCTTAGCGGGGGGAAGCACAGATACGCAGTATTTT. This gives the protein CASSLAGGSTDTQYF. Using reference TRBV7-3 and TRBJ2-3 for the parts outside the CDR3, the full variable domain is GAGVSQTPSNKVTEKGKYVELRCDPISGHTALYWYRQSLGQGPEFLIYFQGTGAADDSGLPNDRFFAVRPEGSVSTLKIQRTERGDSAVYLCASSLAGGSTDTQYFGPGTRLTVL.

The gene calls are TRBV29-1 and TRBJ2-7, with D possibly being TRBD1 (5 bases). V lost 0 bases and J 0 bases, leaving 6 bases between the germline ends. The germline V gene has CDR1 SQVTM and CDR2 ANQGSEA. The CDR3 sequence is 13 residues long. CDR3 in amino acids: CSVEDDSSYEQYF. In DNA form, the CDR3 reads TGCAGCGTTGAAGATGACAGCTCCTACGAGCAGTACTTC.

The rearrangement joins TRBV18 to TRBJ1-2, with D hard to call. The CDR3 contains 15 residues. Trimming left V 0 bases short and J 0 bases short, with 8 bases between. Germline CDR1 KGHSH, CDR2 LQKENI. CDR3 loop: CASSPPIGTNYGYTF. The CDR3 DNA reads TGTGCCAGCTCACCACCGATAGGGACTAACTATGGCTACACCTTC.

The V and J genes are TRBV2 and TRBJ2-1; 9 bases fit TRBD2. V shed 7 bases, J shed 4 bases, and the junction held 11 bases outside the gene matches. Germline CDR1 reads SNHLY; CDR2 reads FYNNEI. The CDR3 has 16 amino acids. The CDR3 coding sequence is TGTGCCAGCAAACTCGCGGGACTAGCAATTTACAATGAGCAGTTCTTC. Residues: CASKLAGLAIYNEQFF.

The chain links TRBV6-2 or TRBV6-3 to TRBJ2-1; possibly TRBD1 for D (6 bases). CDR1 and CDR2 (germline): MNHEY, SVGEGT. The CDR3 consists of 13 residues. Trimming left V 6 bases short and J 0 bases short, with 6 bases between. The CDR3 coding sequence is TGTGCCAGCAGGGACAGCTCCTACAATGAGCAGTTCTTC. Protein product: CASRDSSYNEQFF.

This clonotype was recorded a few times. This chain connects TRBV20-1 to TRBJ2-5; 8 nucleotides align to TRBD2. Germline CDR1 reads DFQATT; CDR2 reads SNEGSKA (reference sequence). This CDR3 is built from 14 residues. V gave up 1 base and J gave up 5 bases; unmatched junction bases: 6. The chain's CDR3 is CSARAAGGDETQYF. The CDR3 nucleotides read TGCAGTGCTAGAGCCGCCGGGGGGGATGAGACCCAGTACTTC.

This clonotype was seen a handful of times. The J gene is TRBJ2-5, the V gene TRBV7-2; D is possibly TRBD1 (8 bases). Trimming shortened V by 2 bases and J by 4 bases, and 17 bases separated the two germline ends. This CDR3 is 16 amino acids long. CDR1 and CDR2 from the germline V gene are SGHTA and FQGNSA. The CDR3 DNA sequence: TGTGCCAGCAGCTTAAGAGGACAGGGAGGGGGAGAGACCCAGTACTTC. Encoded protein: CASSLRGQGGGETQYF.

CDR3 nucleotide sequence: TGTGCCAGCAGCCCCGCCGTCCCCCTTAATGAAAAACTGTTTTTT. It yields the protein CASSPAVPLNEKLFF. V usage is TRBV11-2 and J usage is TRBJ1-4; D not resolved. CDR3 length: 15 amino acids. The ends were cut back, 5 bases at V and 4 bases at J, with 14 bases in the middle. Germline V gives CDR1 SGHAT, CDR2 FQNNGV. Variable domain in full (rest from reference TRBV11-2 and TRBJ1-4): EAGVAQSPRYKIIEKRQSVAFWCNPISGHATLYWYQQILGQGPKLLIQFQNNGVVDDSQLPKDRFSAERLKGVDSTLKIQPAKLEDSAVYLCASSPAVPLNEKLFFGSGTQLSVL.

The rearrangement joins TRBV29-1 to TRBJ2-7, with D unclear. V lost 4 bases and J 4 bases, leaving 11 bases between the germline ends. The CDR3 sequence is 12 residues long. The germline V gene encodes CDR1 SQVTM and CDR2 ANQGSEA. CDR3 nucleotide sequence: TGCAGCGTTGTAAACAGCATGTACGAGCAGTACTTC. Its protein product is CSVVNSMYEQYF.

This clonotype showed up just a few times. This chain links TRBV29-1 with TRBJ2-3, with 8 bases matching TRBD1. Germline CDR1 reads SQVTM; CDR2 reads ANQGSEA. Trimming at V came to 6 bases and at J to 4 bases, leaving 3 bases not matched to a gene. This CDR3 region has 12 residues. The CDR3 here is CSVRGPPDTQYF. CDR3 coding DNA: TGCAGCGTCAGGGGGCCCCCAGATACGCAGTATTTT.

This clonotype occurred many times. The V gene is TRBV6-5, the J gene TRBJ1-1; 7 bases line up with TRBD1. V was clipped by 7 bases and J by 4 bases; unmatched bases: 6. CDR1 is MNHEY, CDR2 SVGAGI, per germline. CDR3 length: 13 residues. The CDR3 coding sequence is TGTGCCAGCAATCAACAGGGGAGCACTGAAGCTTTCTTT. It encodes CASNQQGSTEAFF.

This clonotype was seen a handful of times. The chain joins TRBV19 to TRBJ2-7, with D possibly TRBD2 on 6 matching bases. The germline V and J ends were trimmed by 1 base and 3 bases, with 13 bases remaining between them. The CDR3 has 15 residues. The germline CDR1 and CDR2 sequences are LNHDA and SQIVND (reference sequence). DNA of the CDR3: TGTGCCAGTAGTATAGGCACAGTGACTAGCTACGAGCAGTACTTC. Its translation is CASSIGTVTSYEQYF.

This chain links TRBV5-1 with TRBJ2-7; D remains ambiguous. V gave up 1 base and J gave up 6 bases, with 8 bases separating them. The CDR3 sequence is 12 residues long. The V gene's germline CDR1 is SGHRS and CDR2 YFSETQ. The CDR3: CASSLPPGEQYF. In nucleotides, the CDR3 is TGCGCCAGCAGCTTGCCCCCCGGCGAGCAGTACTTC.

V gene TRBV4-2 combines with J gene TRBJ1-3; 10 bases map to TRBD1. Germline CDR1 and CDR2: LGHNA and YNFKEQ. The length of the CDR3 is 18 residues. V lost 0 bases to trimming and J lost 2 bases; unmatched junction nucleotides: 7. CDR3 nucleotide sequence: TGTGCCAGCAGCCAAGATTGGCGGACAGGGGGACCTGGAAACACCATATATTTT. Its translation is CASSQDWRTGGPGNTIYF.

The V and J genes are TRBV19 and TRBJ2-3, with D tentatively TRBD2 (6 bases). Trimming left V 10 bases short and J 7 bases short, with 15 bases between. Germline V gene lookup returns CDR1 LNHDA and CDR2 SQIVND (reference sequence). The CDR3 loop spans 12 amino acids. In nucleotides, the CDR3 is TGTGCCACCAACTCCGGGGGAAATACGCAGTATTTT. Residues: CATNSGGNTQYF.

The table lists this clonotype with many counts. The J gene is TRBJ2-1, the V gene TRBV7-3, with D maybe TRBD1 (7 bases). The CDR3 length is 15 residues. Trimming shortened V by 5 bases and J by 6 bases, and 17 bases separated the two germline ends. The germline gives CDR1 SGHTA, CDR2 FQGTGA. CDR3 DNA: TGTGCCAGCAGCATCCACCCCCAGGGGGGCAATGAGCAGTTCTTC. Amino acids: CASSIHPQGGNEQFF.

V and J are TRBV10-3 and TRBJ2-7, with D unresolved. This CDR3 contains 12 residues. Trimming left V 3 bases short and J 0 bases short, with 3 bases between. Germline CDR1 reads ENHRY; CDR2 reads SYGVKD. CDR3 nucleotides: TGTGCCATCAGTGAAATCTCCTACGAGCAGTACTTC. This translates into CAISEISYEQYF.

In its sample, this clonotype was seen a few times. The rearrangement joins TRBV19 to TRBJ2-7; D is uncertain. Germline values: CDR1 LNHDA, CDR2 SQIVND (reference sequence). This CDR3 has 11 residues. The V end lost 10 bases, the J end lost 0 bases, and 7 bases lay between the germline ends. This CDR3 is CATTSSYEQYF. The CDR3, as DNA: TGTGCCACCACCAGCTCCTACGAGCAGTACTTC.

The gene calls are TRBV29-1 and TRBJ1-1; no firm D call. The V and J ends lost 6 bases and 7 bases respectively, with 12 bases between them. Germline V gene data show CDR1 as SQVTM and CDR2 as ANQGSEA. The CDR3 loop spans 11 amino acids. In DNA, the CDR3 is TGCAGCGTGGCCTCCCTCGGTGAAGCTTTCTTT. Residues: CSVASLGEAFF.

The genes are TRBV7-6 and TRBJ2-6; D is perhaps TRBD1 (6 bases). The CDR3 extends over 16 amino acids. From germline, CDR1 is SGHVS and CDR2 FNYEAQ. V was pared by 4 bases and J by 1 base, with 11 bases between. CDR3 coding DNA: TGTGCCAGCAGCTCCGGGCAGGGGTCTGGGGCCAACGTCCTGACTTTC. This translates into CASSSGQGSGANVLTF.

This chain joins TRBV19 and TRBJ2-3, with D perhaps TRBD1 or TRBD2 (6 bases each). Per the germline V gene, CDR1 is LNHDA and CDR2 is SQIVND (reference sequence). V shed 5 bases and J shed 1 base, with 19 bases lying between them. This CDR3 is 17 amino acids long. In nucleotides, the CDR3 is TGTGCCAGTAGTGAGATCCGTCTGAGGGGGGGCACAGATACGCAGTATTTT. As protein: CASSEIRLRGGTDTQYF.

This clonotype was seen ten or more times. The rearrangement uses TRBV7-9 and TRBJ2-5; TRBD2 matches at 11 bases. Germline trimming cut 3 bases from V and 5 bases from J; bases unmatched to any gene: 8. The germline gives CDR1 SEHNR, CDR2 FQNEAQ (reference sequence). This CDR3 has 16 residues. The DNA for the CDR3 is TGTGCCAGCAGCTTCTTAGCGGGAGGGCCTTGGGAGACCCAGTACTTC. Translated, it gives CASSFLAGGPWETQYF.

There are many counts of this clonotype. The chain is built from TRBV20-1 and TRBJ2-1; D remains ambiguous. The V and J ends lost 3 bases and 4 bases respectively, with 13 bases between them. Germline loops: CDR1 DFQATT, CDR2 SNEGSKA (reference sequence). This CDR3 spans 14 amino acids. CDR3 sequence reads: CSASKPRIYNEQFF. CDR3 nucleotide sequence: TGCAGTGCTAGTAAACCGCGCATATACAATGAGCAGTTCTTC.

The chain couples TRBV7-2 to TRBJ2-2; D unresolved. The CDR3 has 12 amino acids. Germline CDR1 SGHTA, CDR2 FQGNSA. The V end was cut by 5 bases, the J end by 5 bases, with 6 bases between. CDR3 bases: TGTGCCAGCAGCAGGCAGACCGGGGAGCTGTTTTTT. This gives the protein CASSRQTGELFF.

This clonotype was counted only a few times. The chain employs TRBV6-5 and TRBJ1-3, with a possible D match to TRBD1 (5 bases). Trimming removed 2 bases from V and 0 bases from J, with 5 bases in between. This CDR3 is built from 14 residues. Per germline, CDR1 MNHEY and CDR2 SVGAGI. The DNA of the CDR3 is TGTGCCAGCAGTTACGGACACTCTGGAAACACCATATATTTT. Amino acids: CASSYGHSGNTIYF.

This clonotype was observed a handful of times. At one end, the junction sequence differs from germline, possibly due to a read error. The rearrangement joins TRBV7-7 to TRBJ2-3, with 11 bases lining up with TRBD2. The CDR3 sequence is 15 residues long. CDR1 SSHAT and CDR2 FNYEAQ come from the germline V gene (reference sequence). CDR3 residues: CASSRSGGAADTQYF. CDR3 coding DNA: TGTGCTAGCAGCCGTAGCGGGGGGGCCGCAGATACGCAGTATTTT.

The chain has TRBV25-1 and TRBJ2-7, with D tentatively TRBD1 or TRBD2 (5 bases each). Trimming left V 6 bases short and J 3 bases short, with 9 bases between. This CDR3 has 12 residues. Looked up from germline, CDR1 is MGHDK and CDR2 is SYGVNS. The CDR3 nucleotides read TGTGCCAGCAGCGGGACCCTCTACGAGCAGTACTTC. This encodes CASSGTLYEQYF.

The sample holds a few counts of this clonotype. The chain is built from TRBV4-2 and TRBJ2-6; 13 bases line up with TRBD2. This CDR3 comprises 21 residues. V was pared by 0 bases and J by 0 bases, with 8 bases of the junction left unmatched. Germline CDR1 reads LGHNA; CDR2 reads YNFKEQ. The CDR3 bases are TGTGCCAGCAGCCAAGATGTGCGGGGACTAGCGGGACGCTCTGGGGCCAACGTCCTGACTTTC. Protein: CASSQDVRGLAGRSGANVLTF.

The rearrangement links TRBV20-1 to TRBJ2-5; tentatively, D is TRBD1 (6 bases). V shed 0 bases and J shed 3 bases, with 14 bases lying between them. CDR3 size: 15 residues. In germline, CDR1 is DFQATT, CDR2 SNEGSKA (reference sequence). The CDR3 protein is CSARDHRTEEETQYF. CDR3 nucleotides: TGCAGTGCTAGAGATCATCGGACAGAGGAAGAGACCCAGTACTTC.

The rearrangement uses TRBV5-4 and TRBJ2-2; D is tentatively TRBD1 or TRBD2 (6 bases each). The CDR3 loop spans 16 amino acids. The V end was cut by 4 bases, the J end by 0 bases, with 13 bases between. Germline V gene lookup returns CDR1 SGHNT and CDR2 YYREEE (reference sequence). The DNA for the CDR3 is TGTGCCAGCAGCCCTAGGGGGGCCACGAACACCGGGGAGCTGTTTTTT. It translates to CASSPRGATNTGELFF.

This chain links TRBV6-2 or TRBV6-3 with TRBJ2-7; D unresolved. Germline CDR1 is MNHEY and CDR2 is SVGEGT. V was shortened by 7 bases and J by 2 bases, with 6 bases between the two germline ends. This CDR3 spans 11 amino acids. CDR3 in DNA: TGTGCCAGCACCGACCCCTACGAGCAGTACTTC. Translating gives CASTDPYEQYF.

The rearrangement joins TRBV20-1 to TRBJ1-4; D gene unclear. The CDR3 sequence is 17 residues long. The germline V gene has CDR1 DFQATT and CDR2 SNEGSKA (reference sequence). Trimming cost V 0 bases and J 2 bases, with 16 bases left between them. The DNA of the CDR3 is TGCAGTGCTAGAGATCTCGGACGTCCGGTTACTAATGAAAAACTGTTTTTT. Translating it yields CSARDLGRPVTNEKLFF.